The following is a T cell receptor beta chain sequence with its context. Its target is unknown. This record comes from a study of T-cell memory formation after mild COVID-19. Looking at the study overall: Clusters of TCRs were largely donor specific.

Study results and limitations: Clones that contracted from day 15 to 85 had balanced CD4/CD8; later expanders were CD4+ biased. There were some responding clones in pre-infection memory, which suggested that cross-reactive memory had joined.

TCRdb reprocessed the 5' RACE reads via MiXCR and lists one record per CDR3 protein. The data contain 450,000 or so distinct CDR3 sequences, around 19% of them singletons. V shed 6 bases and J shed 9 bases, with 16 bases lying between them. CDR3 size: 13 residues. Germline V lookup: CDR1 SGHRS, CDR2 YFSETQ. Source material: PBMCs or a T cell subset sorted from them (not recorded which). The chain combines TRBV5-1 with TRBJ2-1; tentatively, D is TRBD2 (6 bases). The sequence derives from an adult woman who had mild COVID-19 (a few samples of this study predate the infection). Cell type and time point are not known. CDR3: CASTEGFGSEQFF. The CDR3, as DNA: TGCGCCAGCACAGAGGGATTCGGGAGTGAGCAGTTCTTC.